This T cell receptor beta chain was found in a study of blood T cells in healthy people across ages. Combining a sample-barcoded 5' primer with a J-beta primer mix, a second PCR ran for roughly 6 to 12 cycles. Researchers report that a template-switch adaptor with 12 random nucleotides tagged each cDNA molecule. TCRdb processed the 5' RACE reads anew with MiXCR; each CDR3 protein has one entry. Of 550,000 to 700,000 distinct CDR3 sequences in the sample, approximately 30% were seen once. Trimming left V 8 bases short and J 4 bases short, with 15 bases between. Germline V lookup: CDR1 SNHLY, CDR2 FYNNEI. CDR3 size: 14 residues. Study-level points and caveats: Diversity of TCR beta correlated strongly with naive T cell percentage.

This clonotype was detected many times. Its target is not known. The sequence was collected from a woman aged 70-85 years in good health. Sequencing used blood. The chain uses TRBV2 and TRBJ1-5, with unresolved D. The CDR3 DNA reads TGTGCCAGCGGGAGGGATTCGTCGAATCAGCCCCAGCATTTT. It yields the protein CASGRDSSNQPQHF.